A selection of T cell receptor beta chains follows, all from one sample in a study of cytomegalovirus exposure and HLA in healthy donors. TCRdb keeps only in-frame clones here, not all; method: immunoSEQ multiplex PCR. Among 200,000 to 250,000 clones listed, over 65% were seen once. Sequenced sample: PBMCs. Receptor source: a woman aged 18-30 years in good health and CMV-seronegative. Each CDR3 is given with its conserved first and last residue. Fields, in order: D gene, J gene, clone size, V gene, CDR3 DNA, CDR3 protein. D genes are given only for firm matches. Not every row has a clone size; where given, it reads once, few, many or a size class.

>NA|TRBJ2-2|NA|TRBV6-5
TGTGCCACTCAGGGGTTATTGGGCACCGGGGAGCTGTTTTTT
CATQGLLGTGELFF
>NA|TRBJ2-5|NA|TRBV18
TGTGCCAGCTCACCAATGGGAGACCAGTACTTC
CASSPMGDQYF
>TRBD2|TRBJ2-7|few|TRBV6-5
TGTGCCAGCAGTTCCCCAAGAAGCGGGAGGCCCTACGAGCAGTACTTC
CASSSPRSGRPYEQYF
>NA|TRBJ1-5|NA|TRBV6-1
TGTGCCAGCAGTAACACTAGGCCCCAGCATTTT
CASSNTRPQHF
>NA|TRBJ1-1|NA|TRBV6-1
TGTGCCAGCATCACCTGGGGGAACACTGAAGCTTTCTTT
CASITWGNTEAFF
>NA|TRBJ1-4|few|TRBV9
TGTGCCAGCAGCCCTTGGAAAGGCGCTAATGAAAAACTGTTTTTT
CASSPWKGANEKLFF
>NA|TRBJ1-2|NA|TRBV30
TGTGCCTGGACTATAAGGGTTGGGGATGGCTACACCTTC
CAWTIRVGDGYTF
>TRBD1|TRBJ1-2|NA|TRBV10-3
TGTGCCATCAAAGGGAGAGGACAGGGGAAGTCAGGCTACACCTTC
CAIKGRGQGKSGYTF
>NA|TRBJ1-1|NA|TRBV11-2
TGTGCCAGCAGCACGGCCACTGAAGCTTTCTTT
CASSTATEAFF
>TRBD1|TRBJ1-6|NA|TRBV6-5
TGTGCCAGCAGTTCCCGGACAGGGAATAATTCACCCCTCCACTTT
CASSSRTGNNSPLHF
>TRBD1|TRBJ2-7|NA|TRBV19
TGTGCCAGTAGTATAGGGGGACAGGGGTACGAGCAGTACTTC
CASSIGGQGYEQYF
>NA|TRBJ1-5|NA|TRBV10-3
TGTGCCATCAGGGGCGTTGGGCGCGATCAGCCCCAGCATTTT
CAIRGVGRDQPQHF
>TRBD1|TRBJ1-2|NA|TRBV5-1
TGCGCCAGCAGCCCGGGACAGGGGGATAACTATGGCTACACCTTC
CASSPGQGDNYGYTF
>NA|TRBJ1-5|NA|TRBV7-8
TGTGCCAGCAGCCCCCGGGGGGACAAGGGGAATCAGCCCCAGCATTTT
CASSPRGDKGNQPQHF
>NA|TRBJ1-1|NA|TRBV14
TGTGCCAGCAGTACAACGGTGAACACTGAAGCTTTCTTT
CASSTTVNTEAFF
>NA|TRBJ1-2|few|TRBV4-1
TGCGCCAGCAGCCAGGCCTCAGGTGGAATCCTGCTCGGCTACACCTTC
CASSQASGGILLGYTF
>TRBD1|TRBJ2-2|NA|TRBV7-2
TGTGCCAGCACCCTCCTGGGGACAGGGATCGGTGCGAACACCGGGGAGCTGTTTTTT
CASTLLGTGIGANTGELFF
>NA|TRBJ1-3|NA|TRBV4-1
TGCGCCAGCAGCCATGCGGGGAGGGGCTCTGGAAACACCATATATTTT
CASSHAGRGSGNTIYF
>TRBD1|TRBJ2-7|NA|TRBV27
TGTGCCAGCAGTCCCAAGGGGACAGGTTCCTACGAGCAGTACTTC
CASSPKGTGSYEQYF
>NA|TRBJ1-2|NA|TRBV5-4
TGTGCCAGCAGCTATGGCCGGGACGGATTATATGGCTACACCTTC
CASSYGRDGLYGYTF
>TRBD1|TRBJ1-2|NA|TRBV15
TGTGCCACCAGCAGAACCCCCCGCAGGGGGCTAAATGGCTACACCTTC
CATSRTPRRGLNGYTF
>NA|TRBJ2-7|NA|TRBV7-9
TGTGCCAGCAGCTTAGCTTCTGGAGGGCGGACCTACGAGCAGTACTTC
CASSLASGGRTYEQYF
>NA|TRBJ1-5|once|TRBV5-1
TGCGCCAGCAGCTTGGGCGGATATCAGCCCCAGCATTTT
CASSLGGYQPQHF
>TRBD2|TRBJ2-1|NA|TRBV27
TGTGCCAGCAGCCTTTGGACTAGCGATGGGTACAGCGAGCAGTTCTTC
CASSLWTSDGYSEQFF
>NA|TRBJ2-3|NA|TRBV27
TGTGCCAGCAGCCCGACTAGAGGTACAGATACGCAGTATTTT
CASSPTRGTDTQYF
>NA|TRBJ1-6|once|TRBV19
TGTGCCAGTAGTATAGCCGCCAGTGCCTCACCCCTCCACTTT
CASSIAASASPLHF
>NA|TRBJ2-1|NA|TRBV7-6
TGTGCCAGCAGCTTAGCCACCACACTGGGGAATGAGCAGTTCTTC
CASSLATTLGNEQFF
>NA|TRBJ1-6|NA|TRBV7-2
TGTGCCAGCAGCCTCTCCGAAAGGACTATCAGGGGAAATAATTCACCCCTCCACTTT
CASSLSERTIRGNNSPLHF
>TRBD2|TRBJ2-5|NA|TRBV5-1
TGCGCCAGCAGCCTTGGGGGACTAGCGGGAGTCGAGACCCAGTACTTC
CASSLGGLAGVETQYF
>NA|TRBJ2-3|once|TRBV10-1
TGCGCCAGCAGTGAGGGGGCCACAGATACGCAGTATTTT
CASSEGATDTQYF
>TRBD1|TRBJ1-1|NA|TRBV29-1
TGCAGCGTTGACGACAGGGAAGCTACCATGAACACTGAAGCTTTCTTT
CSVDDREATMNTEAFF
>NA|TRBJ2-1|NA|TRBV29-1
TGCAGCGTTGGGGACAATGAGCAGTTCTTC
CSVGDNEQFF
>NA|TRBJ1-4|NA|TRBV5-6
TGTGCCAGCAGCTTGTGGGGGTCGGACGGAGGAGAAAAACTGTTTTTT
CASSLWGSDGGEKLFF
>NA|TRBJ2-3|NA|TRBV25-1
TGTGCCAGCAGTCGTGGATCCGCTCGCACAGATACGCAGTATTTT
CASSRGSARTDTQYF
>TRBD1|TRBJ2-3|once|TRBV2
TGTGCCAGCAGTGTGGACAGGGGCACAGATACGCAGTATTTT
CASSVDRGTDTQYF
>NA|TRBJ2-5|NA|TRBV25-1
TGTGCCAGCAGTGATGACCGGGACATCGATAAAGAGACCCAGTACTTC
CASSDDRDIDKETQYF
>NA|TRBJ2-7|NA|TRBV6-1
TGTGCCAGCAGTGGACAGATATACGAGCAGTACTTC
CASSGQIYEQYF
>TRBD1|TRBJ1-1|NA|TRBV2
TGTGCCAGCGGGACAGTAAAAGCTTTCTTT
CASGTVKAFF
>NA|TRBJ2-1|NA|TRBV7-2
TGTGCCAGCAGGGCCCAGATGAGGGGATCCTACAATGAGCAGTTCTTC
CASRAQMRGSYNEQFF
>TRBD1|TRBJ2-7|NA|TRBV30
TGTGCCTGGGGTTTGGGACAGTTACTCGAGCAGTACTTC
CAWGLGQLLEQYF
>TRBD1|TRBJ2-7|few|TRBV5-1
TGCGCCAGCAGCCCGGGACAGGGTAACGAGCAGTACTTC
CASSPGQGNEQYF
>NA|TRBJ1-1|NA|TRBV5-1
TGCGCCAGCAGCTTCTCGGATCCGAACACTGAAGCTTTCTTT
CASSFSDPNTEAFF
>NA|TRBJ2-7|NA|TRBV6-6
TGTGCCAGCAGTTACCCGGACAGCTACGAGCAGTACTTC
CASSYPDSYEQYF
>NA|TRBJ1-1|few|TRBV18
TGTGCCAGCTCACCACGAGGTGCCCTAACTGAAGCTTTCTTT
CASSPRGALTEAFF
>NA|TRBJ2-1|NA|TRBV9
TGTGCCAGCAGCCTCCGTTCGAGCTCCTACAATGAGCAGTTCTTC
CASSLRSSSYNEQFF
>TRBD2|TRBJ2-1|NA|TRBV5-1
TGCGCCAGCAGCTTTATAGGGACTAGCGGGAGCAATGAGCAGTTCTTC
CASSFIGTSGSNEQFF
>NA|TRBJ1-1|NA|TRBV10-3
TGTGCCATCCGAAGGAGTTTGGGCACTGAAGCTTTCTTT
CAIRRSLGTEAFF
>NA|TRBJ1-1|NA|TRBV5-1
TGCGCCAGCAGCTTCTCCGGGGGCAGAGACACTGAAGCTTTCTTT
CASSFSGGRDTEAFF
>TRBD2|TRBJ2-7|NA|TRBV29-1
TGCAGCGTTAGCGGGGGCCAAGAATACGAGCAGTACTTC
CSVSGGQEYEQYF
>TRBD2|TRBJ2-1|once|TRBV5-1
TGCGCCAGCAGCTTTGGGGACTACGAGCAGTTCTTC
CASSFGDYEQFF
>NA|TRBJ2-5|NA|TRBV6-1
TGTGCCAGCACACACTGGAACCAAGAGACCCAGTACTTC
CASTHWNQETQYF
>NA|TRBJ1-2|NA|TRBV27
TGTGCCAGCAGGGCCACGGGGGCGCGATATGGCTACACCTTC
CASRATGARYGYTF
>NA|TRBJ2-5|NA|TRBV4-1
TGCGCCAGCAGCCTCCTCTGGGGGGAGACCCAGTACTTC
CASSLLWGETQYF
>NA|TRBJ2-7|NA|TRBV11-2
TGTGCCAGCAGCTTAGTCAACTCCTACGAGCAGTACTTC
CASSLVNSYEQYF
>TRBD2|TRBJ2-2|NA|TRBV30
TGTGCCTGGAGGCTAGCGGGGCCTCACACCGGGGAGCTGTTTTTT
CAWRLAGPHTGELFF
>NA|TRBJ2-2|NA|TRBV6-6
TGTGCCAGCAGCCGAGGACAGTTGAACACCGGGGAGCTGTTTTTT
CASSRGQLNTGELFF
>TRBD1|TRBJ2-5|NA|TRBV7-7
TGTGCTAGCAGCTTAGGGACAGGGGGTTGGGAGACCCAGTACTTC
CASSLGTGGWETQYF
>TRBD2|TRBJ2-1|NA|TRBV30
TGTGCCTGGAGTGTCGGAGCGGGAGATAGCAATGAGCAGTTCTTC
CAWSVGAGDSNEQFF